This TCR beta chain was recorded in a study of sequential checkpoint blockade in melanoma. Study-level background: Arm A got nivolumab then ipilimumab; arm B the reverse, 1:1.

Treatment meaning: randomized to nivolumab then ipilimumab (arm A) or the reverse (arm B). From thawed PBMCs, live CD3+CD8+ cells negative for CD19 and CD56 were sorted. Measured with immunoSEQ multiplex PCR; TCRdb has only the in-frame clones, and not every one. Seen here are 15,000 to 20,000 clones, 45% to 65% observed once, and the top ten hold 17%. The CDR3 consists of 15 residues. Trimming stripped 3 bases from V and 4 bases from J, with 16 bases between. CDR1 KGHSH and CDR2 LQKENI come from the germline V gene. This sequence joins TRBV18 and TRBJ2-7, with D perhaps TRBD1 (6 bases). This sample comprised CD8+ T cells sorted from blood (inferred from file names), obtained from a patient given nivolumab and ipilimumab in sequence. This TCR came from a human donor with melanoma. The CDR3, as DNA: TGTGCCAGCTCACCGGGACAAAGGAGCGGTTACGAGCAGTACTTC. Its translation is CASSPGQRSGYEQYF.